A single sample gave rise to the 30 T cell receptor beta chains below, sequenced in a study of blood T cell repertoires in COVID-19. Assay used: immunoSEQ multiplex PCR; TCRdb lists only in-frame clones, some missing. The profile shows around 240,000 clones, around 90% of them singletons. Sequenced material: PBMCs or T cells enriched from blood (not recorded which). These receptor sequences come from a man aged 45-65 years who had been exposed to COVID-19.

V gene TRBV7-2 combines with J gene TRBJ2-7; a weak D match, TRBD1 (5 bases). Germline lookup yields CDR1 SGHTA and CDR2 FQGNSA. Trimming took off 2 bases at V and 3 bases at J, with 11 bases between the two ends. There are 14 residues in the CDR3. The CDR3 region has the DNA TGTGCCAGCAGCTTAAATGCAGGGATCTACGAGCAGTACTTC. Protein product: CASSLNAGIYEQYF.

This clone was recorded only once. The chain couples TRBV5-1 to TRBJ1-3, with TRBD1 matching over 10 bases. The J segment lost 3 bases and the V segment lost 4 bases, leaving 4 bases of the junction unmatched. This CDR3 has 15 amino acids. Germline V gene data show CDR1 as SGHRS and CDR2 as YFSETQ. The CDR3 nucleotides are TGCGCCAGCAGCCTAGACAGGGGGCTTGGAAACACCATATATTTT. This translates into CASSLDRGLGNTIYF. Variable domain in full (rest from reference TRBV5-1 and TRBJ1-3): KAGVTQTPRYLIKTRGQQVTLSCSPISGHRSVSWYQQTPGQGLQFLFEYFSETQRNKGNFPGRFSGRQFSNSRSEMNVSTLELGDSALYLCASSLDRGLGNTIYFGEGSWLTVV.

This clone has just one count. The chain links TRBV19 to TRBJ1-1; 7 nucleotides align to TRBD1. Trimming cost V 6 bases and J 8 bases; bases outside gene matches: 12. This CDR3 has 14 amino acids. Germline V gives CDR1 LNHDA, CDR2 SQIVND (reference sequence). CDR3 nucleotide sequence: TGTGCCAGTAGGGAAGACAGGGTACTCTCGGAAGCTTTCTTT. This encodes CASREDRVLSEAFF.

The chain couples TRBV27 to TRBJ2-3; D is uncertain. From germline, CDR1 is MNHEY and CDR2 SMNVEV (reference sequence). The ends were cut back, 5 bases at V and 0 bases at J, with 6 bases in the middle. CDR3 length: 13 amino acids. This CDR3 reads CASSPLSTDTQYF. DNA for the CDR3: TGTGCCAGCAGTCCCCTCAGCACAGATACGCAGTATTTT.

The J gene is TRBJ2-6, the V gene TRBV2; D not certain. V lost 6 bases and J 4 bases, leaving 13 bases between the germline ends. This CDR3 has 15 residues. CDR1 and CDR2 (germline): SNHLY, FYNNEI. The CDR3 nucleotides read TGTGCCAGCAGGCGACTGTCCTTAGGGGCCAACGTCCTGACTTTC. Translation: CASRRLSLGANVLTF.

The chain links TRBV5-1 to TRBJ2-5; D is uncertain. CDR1 is SGHRS, CDR2 YFSETQ, per germline. There are 13 residues in the CDR3. Trimming pared 2 bases from V and 5 bases from J, leaving 10 bases between. The DNA for the CDR3 is TGCGCCAGCAGCTTAGAAGCGCGGGAGACCCAGTACTTC. It codes for CASSLEARETQYF.

The V gene is TRBV7-8, the J gene TRBJ2-3; 7 bases are shared with TRBD2. The length of the CDR3 is 16 residues. V was clipped by 1 base and J by 3 bases; unmatched bases: 7. CDR1 is SGHVS and CDR2 is FQNEAQ in the germline V gene. The CDR3 region has the DNA TGTGCCAGCAGCTTAGGGACTAGGCTTTCGACAGATACGCAGTATTTT. It specifies CASSLGTRLSTDTQYF.

The chain carries TRBV30 and TRBJ1-3, with 10 nucleotides matching TRBD1. Germline CDR1 GTSNPN, CDR2 SVGIG (reference sequence). J lost 5 bases, V lost 3 bases, and 10 bases had no gene match. The CDR3 has 16 amino acids. CDR3 coding DNA: TGTGCCTGGAGCCGACAGGGGGCTGTTAGTAGAAACACCATATATTTT. Translated: CAWSRQGAVSRNTIYF.

This chain links TRBV28 with TRBJ2-7, with TRBD2 matching 10 bases. The J segment lost 2 bases and the V segment lost 6 bases, leaving 7 bases of the junction unmatched. CDR1 is MDHEN and CDR2 is SYDVKM in the germline V gene. CDR3 size: 15 residues. The CDR3 DNA sequence: TGTGCCAGCAGCCTCCCGGGACTAGCGACCTACGAGCAGTACGTC. This translates into CASSLPGLATYEQYV.

The gene calls are TRBV4-2 and TRBJ2-7; perhaps TRBD1 as D (5 bases). Germline CDR1 LGHNA, CDR2 YNFKEQ. The ends were cut back, 4 bases at V and 2 bases at J, with 12 bases in the middle. The CDR3 extends over 14 amino acids. In nucleotides, the CDR3 is TGTGCCAGCAGCCCCCCGGCAGGGACCTACGAGCAGTACTTC. Encoded protein: CASSPPAGTYEQYF.

V gene TRBV5-1 combines with J gene TRBJ2-1; D is ambiguous. Germline loops: CDR1 SGHRS, CDR2 YFSETQ. The CDR3 is 14 residues long. The V gene lost 0 bases and the J gene lost 3 bases, with 7 bases spanning the gap. The CDR3 region has the DNA TGCGCCAGCAGCTTGGACGGGTACTACAATGAGCAGTTCTTC. Residues: CASSLDGYYNEQFF.

The chain carries TRBV4-2 and TRBJ1-3, with D unclear. Trimming stripped 1 base from V and 7 bases from J, with 8 bases between. CDR1 and CDR2 from the germline V gene are LGHNA and YNFKEQ. The CDR3 is 13 amino acids. Here the CDR3 DNA reads TGTGCCAGCAGCCAAGCCCAGATGAACACCATATATTTT. Translated: CASSQAQMNTIYF.

The chain couples TRBV27 to TRBJ2-1; possible D gene TRBD1, 6 bases. This CDR3 contains 15 residues. The germline V gene encodes CDR1 MNHEY and CDR2 SMNVEV (reference sequence). Trimming removed 4 bases at V and 4 bases at J, with 14 bases between. The CDR3 bases are TGTGCCAGCAGTTCTCAGGGGCCGCCTTACAATGAGCAGTTCTTC. As protein: CASSSQGPPYNEQFF.

The chain carries TRBV9 and TRBJ1-2; 8 nucleotides agree with TRBD1. The V segment lost 7 bases and the J segment 6 bases; nucleotides outside the gene matches: 8. Germline-derived CDR1 and CDR2 are SGDLS and YYNGEE. This CDR3 has 13 residues. CDR3 amino acids: CASHRGGSNGYTF. CDR3 bases: TGTGCCAGCCACAGGGGGGGGTCCAATGGCTACACCTTC. The whole variable domain, remainder taken from reference TRBV9 and TRBJ1-2, is DSGVTQTPKHLITATGQRVTLRCSPRSGDLSVYWYQQSLDQGLQFLIQYYNGEERAKGNILERFSAQQFPDLHSELNLSSLELGDSALYFCASHRGGSNGYTFGSGTRLTVV.

The V gene is TRBV5-1, the J gene TRBJ1-1; D is undetermined. The CDR3 totals 16 residues. The germline V gene has CDR1 SGHRS and CDR2 YFSETQ. Trimming removed 4 bases from V and 0 bases from J, with 16 bases in between. DNA of the CDR3: TGCGCCAGCAGCGCCGGGAGTGGGTCTATGAACACTGAAGCTTTCTTT. Translated: CASSAGSGSMNTEAFF.

This clone was seen just once. The chain employs TRBV7-9 and TRBJ1-3, with D maybe TRBD1 (5 bases). Germline V gene lookup returns CDR1 SEHNR and CDR2 FQNEAQ (reference sequence). The germline V and J ends were trimmed by 1 base and 0 bases, with 7 bases remaining between them. The CDR3 loop spans 15 amino acids. CDR3 coding DNA: TGTGCCAGCAGCTTAGGGCAGGGCTCTGGAAACACCATATATTTT. This sequence encodes CASSLGQGSGNTIYF.

This clone has only one observation. The V call is TRBV30, the J call TRBJ1-5, with D tentatively TRBD1 (5 bases). Per the germline V gene, CDR1 is GTSNPN and CDR2 is SVGIG (reference sequence). The germline V and J ends were trimmed by 1 base and 3 bases, with 10 bases remaining between them. CDR3 length: 14 amino acids. CDR3: CAWSADRINQPQHF. CDR3 nucleotides: TGTGCCTGGAGTGCAGACAGAATCAATCAGCCCCAGCATTTT.

This clone appeared a few times. The chain links TRBV7-9 to TRBJ1-1; 9 bases are a match to TRBD1. This CDR3 spans 18 amino acids. The germline V gene has CDR1 SEHNR and CDR2 FQNEAQ (reference sequence). The V and J ends lost 3 bases and 6 bases, in that order; junction bases with no gene match: 17. The CDR3 DNA reads TGTGCCAGCAGCTTTTTGGGAGGGTACAGGGGGCGAATCCCTGAAGCTTTCTTT. Translated, it gives CASSFLGGYRGRIPEAFF. Based on the CDR3 plus reference TRBV7-9 and TRBJ1-1, the full variable domain is DTGVSQNPRHKITKRGQNVTFRCDPISEHNRLYWYRQTLGQGPEFLTYFQNEAQLEKSRLLSDRFSAERPKGSFSTLEIQRTEQGDSAMYLCASSFLGGYRGRIPEAFFGQGTRLTVV.

V and J are TRBV24-1 and TRBJ2-5; the match to TRBD1 covers 7 bases. Germline V CDR1 and CDR2: KGHDR, SFDVKD. Trimming cost V 1 base and J 5 bases; bases outside gene matches: 9. CDR3 length: 16 amino acids. The CDR3 DNA reads TGTGCCACCAGTGATTTCGGCAGGGGGTTGGGGGAGACCCAGTACTTC. This gives the protein CATSDFGRGLGETQYF.

The gene calls are TRBV11-3 and TRBJ2-1, with D unresolved. CDR1 and CDR2 from the germline V gene are SGHNT and YENEEA. There are 15 residues in the CDR3. V dropped 5 bases and J dropped 5 bases, with 16 bases sitting between them. CDR3 sequence (DNA): TGTGCCAGCAGCCCCGGTGGGTTTCGGGACAATGAGCAGTTCTTC. The encoded protein is CASSPGGFRDNEQFF.

The rearrangement uses TRBV6-7 and TRBJ1-4; maybe TRBD1 (5 bases). TRBV6-7 is noted as an ORF with a role that remains uncertain. The CDR3 covers 13 residues. The CDR3 bases are TGTGGGGGCCGGGGGACTTCAAATGAAAAACTGTTTTTT. Amino acid sequence: CGGRGTSNEKLFF.

This clone was counted once. The rearrangement links TRBV18 to TRBJ1-3; D not certain. The length of the CDR3 is 17 residues. The ends were cut back, 1 base at V and 0 bases at J, with 13 bases in the middle. The germline V gene encodes CDR1 KGHSH and CDR2 LQKENI. The CDR3 sequence: CASSPQVYDISGNTIYF. The CDR3 bases are TGTGCCAGCTCACCACAAGTTTACGACATCTCTGGAAACACCATATATTTT.

This clone was seen a single time. The chain uses TRBV6-2 or TRBV6-3 and TRBJ1-2, with TRBD1 as a possible D gene (5 bases). V lost 3 bases to trimming and J lost 10 bases, with 18 bases between them. The CDR3 is 14 amino acids. Germline CDR1 MNHEY, CDR2 SVGEGT. The CDR3 DNA follows: TGTGCCAGCAGTTATAGGGGAGGCTCCTTCCTCTACACCTTC. This gives the protein CASSYRGGSFLYTF.

The J gene is TRBJ2-2, the V gene TRBV2; 12 nucleotides align to TRBD2. Germline V gene sequence: CDR1 SNHLY, CDR2 FYNNEI. Trimming removed 7 bases from V and 8 bases from J; junction bases left unmatched: 14. This CDR3 spans 17 amino acids. This chain's CDR3 is CASNRLAGELSRGELFF. DNA of the CDR3: TGTGCCAGCAATCGACTAGCGGGGGAACTTTCAAGAGGGGAGCTGTTTTTT.

This chain joins TRBV7-9 and TRBJ2-3; D gene ambiguous. Germline V gene data show CDR1 as SEHNR and CDR2 as FQNEAQ (reference sequence). This CDR3 has 12 amino acids. Trimming took 6 bases from V and 6 from J, leaving 10 bases between them. CDR3 sequence reads: CASRTMTDTQYF. The CDR3 region has the DNA TGTGCCAGCAGAACTATGACTGATACGCAGTATTTT.

V gene TRBV27 combines with J gene TRBJ2-3, with unresolved D. V lost 3 bases to trimming and J lost 1 base, with 5 bases between them. The CDR3 consists of 13 residues. Germline V lookup: CDR1 MNHEY, CDR2 SMNVEV (reference sequence). The CDR3, as DNA: TGTGCCAGCAGTTTCTTCGGCACAGATACGCAGTATTTT. It yields the protein CASSFFGTDTQYF.

The chain combines TRBV15 with TRBJ1-5; 10 nucleotides match TRBD1. After removal of 1 base from V and 0 bases from J, the junction contained 9 bases not matched to a gene. The CDR3 consists of 19 residues. Germline CDR1 is LNHNV and CDR2 is YYDKDF (reference sequence). CDR3 in DNA: TGTGCCACCAGCAGAGCTTTCGCGGACAGGGGGTATAGCAATCAGCCCCAGCATTTT. Its protein product is CATSRAFADRGYSNQPQHF.

A word on this clone: At one end, the junction sequence differs from germline, possibly due to a read error. The chain uses TRBV2 and TRBJ2-1, with 12 bases aligning to TRBD2. The CDR3 totals 14 residues. Germline-derived CDR1 and CDR2 are SNHLY and FYNNEI. The CDR3 loop reads CASEGGLAGPERLF. CDR3 sequence (DNA): TGTGCCAGTGAAGGGGGACTAGCGGGCCCCGAGCGGCTCTTC.

This chain links TRBV28 with TRBJ1-1; tentative D call: TRBD1 (5 bases). Germline V CDR1 and CDR2: MDHEN, SYDVKM. This CDR3 region has 12 residues. V was trimmed by 9 bases and J by 1 base, leaving 9 bases between them. CDR3 loop: CASYTGNTEAFF. CDR3 bases: TGTGCCAGTTATACAGGGAACACTGAAGCTTTCTTT.

The chain uses TRBV28 and TRBJ2-5; D remains unclear. Looked up from germline, CDR1 is MDHEN and CDR2 is SYDVKM. The CDR3 totals 14 residues. V was shortened by 6 bases and J by 2 bases, with 13 bases between the two germline ends. The CDR3 protein is CASSLRQTQETQYF. The DNA for the CDR3 is TGTGCCAGCAGCCTCAGGCAGACACAAGAGACCCAGTACTTC.